The 18 T cell receptor beta chains below all came from one sample that was sequenced in a study of neurological immune-mediated disorders. TCRdb re-called the 5' RACE reads with MiXCR, one entry per CDR3 protein. The table has around 66,000 distinct CDR3 sequences, around 5% seen once. The sample comprised PBMCs. The receptors originated from a woman aged 70-85 years with multiple sclerosis.

The V call is TRBV11-2, the J call TRBJ1-6, with 7 bases identical to TRBD1. The CDR3 contains 15 residues. After removal of 6 bases from V and 8 bases from J, the junction contained 10 bases not matched to a gene. CDR1 and CDR2 from the germline V gene are SGHAT and FQNNGV. The CDR3 DNA follows: TGTGCCAGCAGTCACGGGACAGAAAAGTATTCACCCCTCCACTTT. It encodes CASSHGTEKYSPLHF.

In this sample, this clonotype turned up many times. V gene TRBV12-3 or TRBV12-4 combines with J gene TRBJ1-2, with TRBD1 matching over 7 bases. V gave up 5 bases and J gave up 4 bases; unmatched junction bases: 13. This CDR3 is built from 16 residues. CDR3 nucleotides: TGTGCCAGCAGTACCATGGGGACAGCGTCCGGCTATGGCTACACCTTC. Its translation: CASSTMGTASGYGYTF.

V is TRBV7-2 and J is TRBJ1-3, with D uncertain. V was cut by 5 bases and J by 2 bases, with 13 bases left in between. The CDR3 is made up of 15 amino acids. CDR1 SGHTA and CDR2 FQGNSA come from the germline V gene. The CDR3 loop reads CASSRVPSTGNTIYF. The CDR3 DNA is TGTGCCAGCAGCAGAGTACCCTCTACTGGAAACACCATATATTTT. The full variable domain, its missing parts supplied by reference TRBV7-2 and TRBJ1-3, is GAGVSQSPSNKVTEKGKDVELRCDPISGHTALYWYRQSLGQGLEFLIYFQGNSAPDKSGLPSDRFSAERTGGSVSTLTIQRTQQEDSAVYLCASSRVPSTGNTIYFGEGSWLTVV.

There are many counts of this clonotype. The V and J genes are TRBV20-1 and TRBJ2-7; D is perhaps TRBD2 (6 bases). Germline V lookup: CDR1 DFQATT, CDR2 SNEGSKA (reference sequence). This CDR3 spans 12 amino acids. V was pared by 5 bases and J by 2 bases, with 10 bases between. Here the CDR3 reads CSAEGGAYEQYF. DNA of the CDR3: TGCAGTGCTGAAGGCGGGGCCTACGAGCAGTACTTC.

V gene TRBV28 combines with J gene TRBJ2-3, with D possibly being TRBD1 or TRBD2 (5 bases each). V was trimmed by 5 bases and J by 3 bases, leaving 15 bases between them. This CDR3 is 15 amino acids long. Per the germline V gene, CDR1 is MDHEN and CDR2 is SYDVKM. The CDR3 is CASSHPGKGTDTQYF. The CDR3 coding sequence is TGTGCCAGCAGTCATCCGGGAAAGGGGACAGATACGCAGTATTTT.

This clonotype has at least ten counts. The chain couples TRBV7-8 to TRBJ1-5; no clear D gene. Per the germline V gene, CDR1 is SGHVS and CDR2 is FQNEAQ. The ends were cut back, 5 bases at V and 7 bases at J, with 12 bases in the middle. This CDR3 spans 13 amino acids. The CDR3 DNA reads TGTGCCAGCAGCGTTTCTCAGGCGCAGCCCCAGCATTTT. It encodes CASSVSQAQPQHF.

This clonotype was recorded many times. This rearrangement joins TRBV7-9 to TRBJ2-1; tentatively, D is TRBD2 (5 bases). The CDR3 loop spans 16 amino acids. From germline, CDR1 is SEHNR and CDR2 FQNEAQ (reference sequence). The germline V and J ends were trimmed by 5 bases and 6 bases, with 20 bases remaining between them. The CDR3 here is CASSPSMGRWGNEQFF. As DNA, the CDR3 is TGTGCCAGCAGCCCTTCCATGGGGAGATGGGGCAATGAGCAGTTCTTC.

In its sample, this clonotype was seen a few times. CDR3 nucleotide sequence: TGTGCCAGCAGCCCTTCGGACAGAAACTATGGCTACACCTTC. It yields the protein CASSPSDRNYGYTF. The chain couples TRBV3-1 to TRBJ1-2; maybe TRBD1 (6 bases). The CDR3 is 14 amino acids. Trimming removed 4 bases at V and 2 bases at J, with 11 bases between. Germline CDR1 reads LGHDT; CDR2 reads YNNKEL (reference sequence).

On this clonotype: This could be a read error, since a much larger clone is one nucleotide away. This sequence joins TRBV7-2 and TRBJ2-3; 8 bases are a match to TRBD2. CDR1 is SGHTA, CDR2 FQGNSA, per germline. The CDR3 runs 14 residues. The trim removed 2 bases at V and 5 bases at J, leaving 3 bases unmatched. For the CDR3, the DNA is TGTGCCAGCAGCTTATCGACTAGCGAAGATACGCAGTATTTT. As protein: CASSLSTSEDTQYF.

This clonotype has a count of ten or more. This sequence joins TRBV7-9 and TRBJ2-1; 13 bases fit TRBD2. The ends lost 4 bases at V and 6 bases at J; junction bases unmatched: 9. CDR3 length equals 17 residues. Looked up from germline, CDR1 is SEHNR and CDR2 is FQNEAQ (reference sequence). Here the CDR3 reads CASSSRLAGGRVNEQFF. CDR3 bases: TGTGCCAGCAGCTCCCGACTAGCGGGGGGACGAGTCAATGAGCAGTTCTTC.

This clonotype was observed at least ten times. The V call is TRBV5-1, the J call TRBJ1-2; D is undetermined. Deletions cut 4 bases from V and 4 bases from J, with 17 bases between. This CDR3 region has 15 residues. Germline assignment: CDR1 SGHRS and CDR2 YFSETQ. CDR3 DNA: TGCGCCAGCAGCCCCACCGCGGGTGCGAGCTATGGCTACACCTTC. As protein: CASSPTAGASYGYTF.

This clonotype was detected a few times. V and J are TRBV7-6 and TRBJ2-5; maybe TRBD1 (6 bases). Germline V gives CDR1 SGHVS, CDR2 FNYEAQ. Trimming stripped 2 bases from V and 2 bases from J, with 9 bases between. The CDR3 consists of 14 residues. For the CDR3, the DNA is TGTGCCAGCAGCTTACCAGGGGCGCAAGAGACCCAGTACTTC. This gives the protein CASSLPGAQETQYF.

This clonotype was detected ten times or more. The J gene is TRBJ2-3, the V gene TRBV5-1, with unresolved D. CDR3 length equals 12 residues. Germline-derived CDR1 and CDR2 are SGHRS and YFSETQ. The V end lost 7 bases, the J end lost 5 bases, and 11 bases lay between the germline ends. The CDR3 sequence is CASGSLGDTQYF. The CDR3 bases are TGCGCCAGCGGGTCTTTGGGAGATACGCAGTATTTT.

A few counts support this clonotype. The rearrangement joins TRBV2 to TRBJ1-1; TRBD1 is a possible D gene (6 bases). The V end was cut by 1 base, the J end by 4 bases, with 13 bases between. Looked up from germline, CDR1 is SNHLY and CDR2 is FYNNEI. The CDR3 sequence is 15 residues long. CDR3 sequence (DNA): TGTGCCAGCAGTGAAGAGTCAGGGGTTGGCACTGAAGCTTTCTTT. Its translation is CASSEESGVGTEAFF.

This clonotype was counted many times. This chain links TRBV29-1 with TRBJ2-3, with a tentative D call TRBD1 (6 bases). V lost 4 bases to trimming and J lost 3 bases, with 11 bases between them. CDR3 length: 13 residues. The germline gives CDR1 SQVTM, CDR2 ANQGSEA. The CDR3 reads CSVVMDSTDTQYF. In nucleotides, the CDR3 is TGCAGCGTTGTAATGGACAGTACAGATACGCAGTATTTT.

Concerning this clonotype: This may stem from a read error, because a much larger clone lies one nucleotide away. The J gene is TRBJ2-7, the V gene TRBV20-1, with D possibly matching TRBD2 (6 bases). The CDR3 consists of 14 residues. The germline V gene encodes CDR1 DFQATT and CDR2 SNEGSKA (reference sequence). CDR3 protein: CSAEKGLLLVERYF. DNA for the CDR3: TGCAGTGCAGAGAAGGGACTGCTGTTGGTCGAGCGGTACTTC.

This clonotype has a handful of counts. The chain employs TRBV4-1 and TRBJ2-2; D remains ambiguous. CDR1 and CDR2 (germline): MGHRA, YSYEKL. The V and J ends lost 0 bases and 1 base respectively, with 6 bases between them. The CDR3 sequence is 15 residues long. This CDR3 reads CASSQDAGNTGELFF. The CDR3 region has the DNA TGCGCCAGCAGCCAAGATGCAGGGAACACCGGGGAGCTGTTTTTT.

This clonotype was detected ten times or more. The chain is built from TRBV12-3 or TRBV12-4 and TRBJ2-7, with D possibly being TRBD1 (6 bases). V was shortened by 5 bases and J by 6 bases, with 14 bases between the two germline ends. The CDR3 loop spans 13 amino acids. The CDR3 DNA reads as TGTGCCAGCAGTCAGGGACATACGGGCGAGCAGTACTTC. As protein: CASSQGHTGEQYF.